The clone carrying this T cell receptor beta chain has ten or more counts. This CDR3 region has 12 residues. Deletions cut 0 bases from V and 4 bases from J, with 7 bases between. Germline lookup yields CDR1 SQVTM and CDR2 ANQGSEA. Molecular barcoding with unique molecular identifiers was used for the TCRbeta library. From the PCR reads, TCRdb called clonotypes with MiXCR, one entry per CDR3 protein. Among 200,000 to 250,000 distinct CDR3 sequences listed, 8.5% to 10% were seen once. These data belong to a study of T-cell reconstitution after alpha-beta-depleted transplantation in children. The rearrangement links TRBV29-1 to TRBJ2-7; D gene uncertain. The specimen was PBMCs from the stem cell graft donor, collected from the stem cell graft. The TCR sequence derives from a human donor who donated a stem cell graft to a child with acute lymphoblastic leukemia. The CDR3 bases are TGCAGCGTTGAAGATCGGGTTTACGAGCAGTACTTC. Protein: CSVEDRVYEQYF.